Listed below are T cell receptor beta chains from one sample, sequenced in a study of OX40 agonist ivuxolimab in advanced cancers. Profiling relied on immunoSEQ multiplex PCR, and the TCRdb table lists in-frame clones only, not all of them. The sample yields just over 50,000 clones, around 82% seen once. Here the sequenced sample was CD4+ or CD8+ T cells sorted from blood, taken in a trial of the OX40 agonist ivuxolimab. The origin of the receptors is an adult with an advanced solid tumor such as melanoma, head and neck, liver or kidney cancer. CDR3s include the opening cysteine and the closing phenylalanine or tryptophan. A D gene is named only where the DNA matches it firmly. Clone size is shown for a subset of rows, as once, few, many or a class of expanded clone.

D	J	V	size	CDR3	DNA
-	TRBJ1-2	TRBV19	few	CASRQAYGYTF	TGTGCCAGTCGACAGGCCTATGGCTACACCTTC
-	TRBJ2-5	TRBV5-6	-	CASSLGWGETQYF	TGTGCCAGCAGCTTGGGCTGGGGAGAGACCCAGTACTTC
-	TRBJ2-7	TRBV5-5	-	CASSLVGRGYEQYF	TGTGCCAGCAGCTTGGTTGGCAGGGGCTACGAGCAGTACTTC
-	TRBJ1-3	TRBV4-3	-	CASSPSGHNSGNTIYF	TGCGCCAGCAGCCCGTCGGGACACAACTCTGGAAACACCATATATTTT
-	TRBJ1-4	TRBV5-4	-	CASSVQVGGNEKLFF	TGTGCCAGCAGCGTACAGGTTGGGGGGAATGAAAAACTGTTTTTT
-	TRBJ2-4	TRBV11-2	-	CASSLAGAWVQYF	TGTGCCAGCAGCTTAGCTGGAGCTTGGGTTCAGTACTTC
-	TRBJ2-5	TRBV10-1	-	CASSEGPQETQYF	TGCGCCAGCAGTGAGGGACCGCAAGAGACCCAGTACTTC
-	TRBJ1-4	TRBV5-1	once	CASSLGGGTNEKLFF	TGCGCCAGCAGCTTGGGAGGGGGGACTAATGAAAAACTGTTTTTT
TRBD2	TRBJ2-1	TRBV19	-	CASSSDGGASYNEQFF	TGTGCCAGTAGTTCTGACGGGGGGGCGTCCTACAATGAGCAGTTCTTC
-	TRBJ1-1	TRBV18	-	CASSLRQRQNTEAFF	TGTGCCAGCTCCCTACGACAGCGTCAGAACACTGAAGCTTTCTTT
TRBD1	TRBJ1-1	TRBV2	-	CASSEGGGRRTEAFF	TGTGCCAGCAGTGAGGGAGGGGGCAGGAGGACTGAAGCTTTCTTT
-	TRBJ1-6	TRBV27	-	CASSLSVQSYNSPLHF	TGTGCCAGCAGTTTATCGGTACAGAGTTATAATTCACCCCTCCACTTT
-	TRBJ2-7	TRBV4-1	-	CASSSHPVQGGEQYF	TGCGCCAGCAGCTCACACCCGGTACAGGGCGGCGAGCAGTACTTC
-	TRBJ2-3	TRBV7-2	-	CASSEAGARTDTQYF	TGTGCCAGCAGCGAGGCGGGGGCCAGAACAGATACGCAGTATTTT
-	TRBJ2-2	TRBV27	-	CASSLSPSRGARHRGAVF	TGTGCCAGCAGTTTATCGCCCTCTCGGGGGGCGCGACACCGGGGAGCTGTTTTT
-	TRBJ1-1	TRBV5-4	once	CASSLGGAERRAEAFF	TGTGCCAGCAGCTTGGGGGGTGCGGAGCGGCGCGCTGAAGCTTTCTTT
TRBD1	TRBJ2-3	TRBV5-1	-	CASSLWGTVTDTQYF	TGCGCCAGCAGCTTGTGGGGGACAGTGACGGATACGCAGTATTTT
TRBD2	TRBJ2-7	TRBV7-2	-	CASSVGGGFYEQYF	TGTGCCAGCAGTGTCGGGGGGGGTTTCTACGAGCAGTACTTC
TRBD1	TRBJ1-3	TRBV10-3	-	CAISESGGQAGNTIYF	TGTGCCATCAGTGAGTCAGGGGGCCAAGCTGGAAACACCATATATTTT
-	TRBJ1-5	TRBV6-1	-	CASSERLHQPQHF	TGTGCCAGCAGTGAAAGACTCCATCAGCCCCAGCATTTT
-	TRBJ2-3	TRBV19	-	CASSIKARSRADTQYF	TGTGCCAGTAGTATAAAGGCCCGCAGCCGGGCTGATACGCAGTATTTT
TRBD1	TRBJ2-7	TRBV23-1	-	CASSQRVGKGAHEQYF	TGCGCCAGCAGTCAAAGGGTGGGCAAGGGGGCCCACGAGCAGTACTTC
TRBD1	TRBJ1-1	TRBV6-5	-	CASSSRTGGNTEAFF	TGTGCCAGCAGTTCCCGGACAGGGGGAAACACTGAAGCTTTCTTT
-	TRBJ1-6	TRBV27	few	CASNAGSYNSPLHF	TGTGCCAGCAACGCGGGCTCCTATAATTCACCCCTCCACTTT
-	TRBJ2-1	TRBV2	once	CASSEERGNEQFF	TGTGCCAGCAGTGAGGAGCGCGGCAATGAGCAGTTCTTC
-	TRBJ1-2	TRBV5-5	-	CASSRREDGYTF	TGTGCCAGCAGCCGACGGGAGGATGGCTACACCTTC
TRBD1	TRBJ1-1	TRBV6-1	once	CASWDRRTEAFF	TGTGCCAGCTGGGACAGGCGCACTGAAGCTTTCTTT
TRBD1	TRBJ1-2	TRBV7-2	-	CASSSGGGGYTF	TGTGCCAGCAGCTCAGGGGGCGGTGGCTACACCTTC
-	TRBJ1-1	TRBV29-1	few	CSVDGRGGFTEAFF	TGCAGCGTTGATGGGAGGGGGGGATTCACTGAAGCTTTCTTT
-	TRBJ2-1	TRBV9	once	CASSVEQGRSYNEQFF	TGTGCCAGCAGCGTAGAGCAAGGACGGTCCTACAATGAGCAGTTCTTC
-	TRBJ1-1	TRBV28	few	CASSSYDWYDRNTEAFF	TGTGCCAGCAGTTCATATGATTGGTATGACAGGAACACTGAAGCTTTCTTT
-	TRBJ1-3	TRBV18	few	CASSPPTASGNTIYF	TGTGCCAGCTCACCACCCACAGCCTCCGGAAACACCATATATTTT
TRBD1	TRBJ2-2	TRBV5-1	once	CASSEGAPTGELFF	TGCGCCAGCAGCGAGGGGGCGCCCACCGGGGAGCTGTTTTTT
TRBD2	TRBJ2-5	TRBV9	once	CASSPGTSGGPAQYF	TGTGCCAGCAGCCCGGGGACTAGCGGGGGGCCGGCCCAGTACTTC
-	TRBJ2-5	TRBV9	-	CASSVGAGYQETQYF	TGTGCCAGCAGCGTAGGTGCCGGGTACCAAGAGACCCAGTACTTC
TRBD2	TRBJ2-7	TRBV18	few	CASSPPGLATYEQYF	TGTGCCAGCTCACCACCGGGACTAGCTACCTACGAGCAGTACTTC
-	TRBJ2-5	TRBV19	-	CASSRTKSQETQYF	TGTGCCAGTAGTCGTACCAAATCCCAAGAGACCCAGTACTTC
-	TRBJ1-2	TRBV5-6	-	CASSPRDLYGYTF	TGTGCCAGCAGCCCCCGGGACCTCTATGGCTACACCTTC
TRBD1	TRBJ1-5	TRBV5-4	-	CASSQRGQGVNQPQHF	TGTGCCAGCAGCCAAAGGGGGCAGGGGGTCAATCAGCCCCAGCATTTT
TRBD2	TRBJ2-5	TRBV6-1	-	CASSLTGTSGETQYF	TGTGCCAGCAGCCTCACCGGGACTAGCGGGGAGACCCAGTACTTC
-	TRBJ1-6	TRBV7-2	-	CASSLGRDSPLHF	TGTGCCAGCAGCTTAGGCAGGGATTCACCCCTCCACTTT
-	TRBJ2-3	TRBV6-5	-	CASGEGAGAYTQYF	TGTGCCAGCGGGGAGGGGGCAGGGGCATATACGCAGTATTTT
-	TRBJ1-4	TRBV4-3	-	CASARTAATNEKLFF	TGCGCCAGCGCCAGGACCGCCGCAACTAATGAAAAACTGTTTTTT
-	TRBJ1-6	TRBV27	few	CASGDSSYNSPLHF	TGTGCCAGCGGGGACTCCTCTTATAATTCACCCCTCCACTTT
TRBD2	TRBJ2-1	TRBV5-4	-	CASSPRTSGGPTYNEQFF	TGTGCCAGCAGCCCGCGGACTAGCGGGGGACCCACCTACAATGAGCAGTTCTTC
TRBD1	TRBJ1-4	TRBV4-3	-	CASSRTGGDEKLFF	TGCGCCAGCTCAAGGACAGGGGGCGATGAAAAACTGTTTTTT
-	TRBJ2-3	TRBV4-3	-	CASSQDFRRHTDTQYF	TGCGCCAGCAGCCAAGATTTTCGGCGCCACACAGATACGCAGTATTTT